The present T cell receptor (beta chain) was sequenced within a study of immune evolution from preneoplasia to lung adenocarcinoma. Sequencing used immunoSEQ multiplex PCR; TCRdb keeps in-frame clones, though not all of them. The table includes tens of thousands of clones, over 70% detected once. This TCR was recovered from a person in their sixties with lung adenocarcinoma. The sequenced material came from FFPE invasive lung adenocarcinoma tissue.

DNA for the CDR3: TGCGCCAGCAGCCAAGGGCCCGGTGCAAGGGAGCTGTTTTTT. This sequence encodes CASSQGPGARELFF. The V call is TRBV4-1, the J call TRBJ2-2; the D is unclear. Trimming cost V 1 base and J 9 bases, with 12 bases left between them. The CDR3 consists of 14 residues. The V gene's germline CDR1 is MGHRA and CDR2 YSYEKL.